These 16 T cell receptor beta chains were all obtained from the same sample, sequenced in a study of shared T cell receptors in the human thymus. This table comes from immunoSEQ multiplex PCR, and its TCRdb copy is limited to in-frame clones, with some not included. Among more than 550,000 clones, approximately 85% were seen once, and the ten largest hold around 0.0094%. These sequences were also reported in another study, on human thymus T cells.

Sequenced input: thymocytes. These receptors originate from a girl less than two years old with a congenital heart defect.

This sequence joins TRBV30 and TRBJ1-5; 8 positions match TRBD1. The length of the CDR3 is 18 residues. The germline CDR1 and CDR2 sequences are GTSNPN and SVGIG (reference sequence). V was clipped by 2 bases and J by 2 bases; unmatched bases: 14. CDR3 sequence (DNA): TGTGCCTGGAGTCTCCAGGGGGCGGATGAGAAAGGCAATCAGCCCCAGCATTTT. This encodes CAWSLQGADEKGNQPQHF.

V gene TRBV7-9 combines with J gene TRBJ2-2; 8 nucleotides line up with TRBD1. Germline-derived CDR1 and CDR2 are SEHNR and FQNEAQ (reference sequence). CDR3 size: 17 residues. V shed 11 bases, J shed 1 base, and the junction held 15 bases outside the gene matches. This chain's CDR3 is CAGGTDRGWLNTGELFF. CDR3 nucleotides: TGTGCCGGAGGGACCGACAGGGGTTGGCTGAACACCGGGGAGCTGTTTTTT.

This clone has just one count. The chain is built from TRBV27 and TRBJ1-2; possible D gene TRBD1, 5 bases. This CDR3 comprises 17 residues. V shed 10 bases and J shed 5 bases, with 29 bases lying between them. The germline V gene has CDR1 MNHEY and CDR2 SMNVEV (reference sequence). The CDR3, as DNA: TGTGCCACCAAGCAGAGACAGAAGACCCGAACCTTATATGGCTACACCTTC. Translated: CATKQRQKTRTLYGYTF.

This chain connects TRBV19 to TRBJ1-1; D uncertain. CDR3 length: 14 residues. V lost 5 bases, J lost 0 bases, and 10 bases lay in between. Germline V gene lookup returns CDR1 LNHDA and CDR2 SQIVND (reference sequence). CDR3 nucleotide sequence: TGTGCCAGTAGTCTAATCCCTATGAACACTGAAGCTTTCTTT. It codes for CASSLIPMNTEAFF.

CDR3 sequence reads: CASSARFEQGVGTEAFF. The CDR3 bases are TGTGCCAGCAGCGCAAGATTCGAACAGGGAGTGGGGACTGAAGCTTTCTTT. The chain couples TRBV7-9 to TRBJ1-1, with a possible D match to TRBD1 (6 bases). The V end was cut by 5 bases, the J end by 5 bases, with 24 bases between. The length of the CDR3 is 17 residues. Germline V CDR1 and CDR2: SEHNR, FQNEAQ (reference sequence).

In DNA form, the CDR3 reads TGCGCCAGCAGCCCCATCAAAGAGTACACTGAAGCTTTCTTT. As protein: CASSPIKEYTEAFF. The chain couples TRBV4-1 to TRBJ1-1; unclear D gene. The CDR3 length is 14 residues. The V gene lost 4 bases and the J gene lost 3 bases, with 12 bases spanning the gap. From germline, CDR1 is MGHRA and CDR2 YSYEKL.

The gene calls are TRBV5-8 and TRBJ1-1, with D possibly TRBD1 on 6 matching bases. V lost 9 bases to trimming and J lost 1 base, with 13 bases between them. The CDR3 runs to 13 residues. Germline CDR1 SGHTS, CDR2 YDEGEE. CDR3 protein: CATEPTGNTEAFF. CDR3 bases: TGTGCCACCGAACCGACAGGGAACACTGAAGCTTTCTTT.

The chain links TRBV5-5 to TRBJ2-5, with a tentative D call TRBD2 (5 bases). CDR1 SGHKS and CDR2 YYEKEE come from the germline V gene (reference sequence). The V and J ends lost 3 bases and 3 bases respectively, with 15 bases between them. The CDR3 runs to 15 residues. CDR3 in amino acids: CASSYPPGDKETQYF. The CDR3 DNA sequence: TGTGCCAGCAGCTACCCGCCCGGGGATAAAGAGACCCAGTACTTC.

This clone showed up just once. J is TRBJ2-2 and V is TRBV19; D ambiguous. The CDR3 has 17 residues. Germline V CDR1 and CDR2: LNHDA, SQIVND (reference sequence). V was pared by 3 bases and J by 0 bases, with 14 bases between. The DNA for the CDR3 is TGTGCCAGTAGTATTAATAGAGCTTTCACGAACACCGGGGAGCTGTTTTTT. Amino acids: CASSINRAFTNTGELFF.

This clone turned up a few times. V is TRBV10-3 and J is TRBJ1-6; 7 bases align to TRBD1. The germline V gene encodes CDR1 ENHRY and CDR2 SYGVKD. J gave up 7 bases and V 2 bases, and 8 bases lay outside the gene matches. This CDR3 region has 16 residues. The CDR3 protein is CAISEPRQGFNSPLHF. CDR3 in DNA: TGTGCCATCAGTGAGCCCCGACAGGGTTTCAATTCACCCCTCCACTTT.

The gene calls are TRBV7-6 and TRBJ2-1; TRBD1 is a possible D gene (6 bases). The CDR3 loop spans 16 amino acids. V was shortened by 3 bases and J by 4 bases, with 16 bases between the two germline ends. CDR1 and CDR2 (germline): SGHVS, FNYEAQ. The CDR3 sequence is CASSFLDRNLYNEQFF. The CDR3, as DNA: TGTGCCAGCAGCTTCCTCGACAGGAACCTTTACAATGAGCAGTTCTTC.

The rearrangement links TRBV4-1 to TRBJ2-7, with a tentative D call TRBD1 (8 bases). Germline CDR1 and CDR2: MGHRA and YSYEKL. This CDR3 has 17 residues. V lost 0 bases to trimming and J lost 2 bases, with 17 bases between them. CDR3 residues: CASSQDGGGTGTYEQYF. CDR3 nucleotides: TGCGCCAGCAGCCAAGATGGGGGGGGGACAGGCACCTACGAGCAGTACTTC.

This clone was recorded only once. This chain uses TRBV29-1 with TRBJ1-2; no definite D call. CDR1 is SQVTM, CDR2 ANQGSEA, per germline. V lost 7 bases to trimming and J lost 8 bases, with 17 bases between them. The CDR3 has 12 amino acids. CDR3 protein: CSAPTGEGGYTF. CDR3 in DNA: TGCAGCGCCCCCACCGGGGAGGGCGGCTACACCTTC.

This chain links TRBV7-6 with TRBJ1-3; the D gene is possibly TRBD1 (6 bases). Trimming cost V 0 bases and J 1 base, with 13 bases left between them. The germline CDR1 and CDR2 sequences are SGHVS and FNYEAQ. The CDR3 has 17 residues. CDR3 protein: CASSLAFGGQSGNTIYF. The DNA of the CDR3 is TGTGCCAGCAGCTTAGCCTTCGGGGGGCAGTCTGGAAACACCATATATTTT.

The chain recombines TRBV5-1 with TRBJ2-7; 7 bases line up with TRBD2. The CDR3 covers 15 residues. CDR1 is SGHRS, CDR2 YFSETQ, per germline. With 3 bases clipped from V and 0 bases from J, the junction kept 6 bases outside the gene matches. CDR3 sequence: CASSCERGSSYEQYF. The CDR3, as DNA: TGCGCCAGCAGCTGTGAGCGGGGAAGCTCCTACGAGCAGTACTTC.

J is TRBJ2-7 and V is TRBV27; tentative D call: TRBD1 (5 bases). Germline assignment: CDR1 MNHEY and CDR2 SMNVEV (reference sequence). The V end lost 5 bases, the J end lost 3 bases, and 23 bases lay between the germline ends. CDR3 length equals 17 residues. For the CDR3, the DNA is TGTGCCAGCAGTGGGGCAGGCTACTCATCTCCTCGCTACGAGCAGTACTTC. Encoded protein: CASSGAGYSSPRYEQYF.